This TCR beta chain is from a study of CXCR3-negative and CXCR3-positive naive CD8 T cells. The authors prepared UMI-labeled TRB cDNA libraries by 5' RACE. TCRdb re-called the 5' RACE reads; one entry per CDR3 protein, DNA not given. Here the sample table reports tens of thousands of distinct CDR3 sequences. Study outcomes and limitations: For CXCR3-positive naive cells, TRB CDR3s were more hydrophobic than those of CXCR3-negative naive cells.

Naive CD8+ T cells showed a CD45RO-CCR7+CD27+CD95- phenotype. This CDR3 region has 14 residues. Germline V CDR1 and CDR2: SNHLY, FYNNEI. Concerning this clonotype: Its antigen is as yet unknown.

What was sequenced was naive CXCR3+ CD8+ T cells from blood. Documented subset: CD45RO-CCR7+CD27+CD95- naive CD8+ T cells expressing CXCR3 (TNR3+). This sequence joins TRBV2 and TRBJ2-3; the D call from TCRdb, TRBD1, cannot be confirmed without DNA. The sequence was obtained from a human donor in good health. Some clones in this sample may be carry-over from other donors' samples. The CDR3 spells CASSDGGLTDTQYF.